The 9 T cell receptor beta chains listed next were all sequenced from one sample in a study of cytomegalovirus exposure and HLA in healthy donors. 13 Jbeta primers and 60 Vbeta primers were used for the PCR. Data came from immunoSEQ multiplex PCR; TCRdb stores just in-frame clones and leaves some out. The sample holds under 200,000 clones, about three quarters seen once. The sample consisted of PBMCs. The origin of the receptors is a woman aged 40 to 49 in good health and CMV-seropositive.

This rearrangement joins TRBV4-1 to TRBJ1-2; D is unresolved. V was cut by 9 bases and J by 4 bases, with 21 bases left in between. The CDR3 sequence is 15 residues long. CDR1 and CDR2 from the germline V gene are MGHRA and YSYEKL. In DNA form, the CDR3 reads TGCGCCAGTGAGAGGACTGGACCCGGCTCCTATGGCTACACCTTC. Protein product: CASERTGPGSYGYTF.

The CDR3 sequence is CASNPPTGRNTEAFF. The DNA of the CDR3 is TGTGCCAGCAACCCCCCGACAGGGCGGAACACTGAAGCTTTCTTT. This rearrangement joins TRBV28 to TRBJ1-1, with TRBD1 matching over 7 bases. Germline V gene lookup returns CDR1 MDHEN and CDR2 SYDVKM. This CDR3 has 15 residues. V lost 7 bases, J lost 1 base, and 9 bases stayed unmatched.

V and J are TRBV5-8 and TRBJ1-4, with a tentative D call TRBD1 (5 bases). The V end was cut by 3 bases, the J end by 8 bases, with 14 bases between. The CDR3 consists of 14 residues. Germline V gene sequence: CDR1 SGHTS, CDR2 YDEGEE. The CDR3: CASSSGEAGEKLFF. The CDR3 coding sequence is TGTGCCAGCAGCTCGGGGGAGGCGGGAGAAAAACTGTTTTTT.

This rearrangement joins TRBV28 to TRBJ2-1; TRBD2 matches at 9 bases. The V gene's germline CDR1 is MDHEN and CDR2 SYDVKM. V lost 2 bases and J lost 4; bases outside the gene matches: 3. The CDR3 spans 15 residues. The CDR3 DNA reads TGTGCCAGCAGTTTAGTTGCGGGGGGGTACAATGAGCAGTTCTTC. It yields the protein CASSLVAGGYNEQFF.

This sequence joins TRBV18 and TRBJ2-7; the D gene is possibly TRBD2 (6 bases). The CDR3 is 15 amino acids. The germline gives CDR1 KGHSH, CDR2 LQKENI. The V end was cut by 0 bases, the J end by 2 bases, with 11 bases between. The CDR3 DNA sequence: TGTGCCAGCTCACCACCAGGGACTCCTGCCTACGAGCAGTACTTC. Protein sequence: CASSPPGTPAYEQYF. Drawing the rest from reference TRBV18 and TRBJ2-7, the complete variable domain is NAGVMQNPRHLVRRRGQEARLRCSPMKGHSHVYWYRQLPEEGLKFMVYLQKENIIDESGMPKERFSAEFPKEGPSILRIQQVVRGDSAAYFCASSPPGTPAYEQYFGPGTRLTVT.

The chain couples TRBV6-1 to TRBJ2-5; D is possibly TRBD1 (6 bases). Germline lookup yields CDR1 MNHNS and CDR2 SASEGT. V dropped 2 bases and J dropped 5 bases, with 12 bases sitting between them. This CDR3 has 14 residues. CDR3 DNA: TGTGCCAGCAGTGAAATGAGGGGGAGCGAGACCCAGTACTTC. It specifies CASSEMRGSETQYF.

The chain employs TRBV6-5 and TRBJ2-4, with a weak D call TRBD2 (7 bases). CDR3 length: 15 amino acids. Germline values: CDR1 MNHEY, CDR2 SVGAGI. The V end lost 6 bases, the J end lost 8 bases, and 20 bases lay between the germline ends. The CDR3, as DNA: TGTGCCAGCAGCTCCGGGGGGCAGGAAAGGGACATTCAGTACTTC. Protein product: CASSSGGQERDIQYF.

The J gene is TRBJ2-2, the V gene TRBV7-6, with a possible D match to TRBD1 (5 bases). The length of the CDR3 is 18 residues. The V gene lost 4 bases and the J gene lost 2 bases, with 20 bases spanning the gap. Germline V gene data show CDR1 as SGHVS and CDR2 as FNYEAQ. CDR3 in DNA: TGTGCCAGCAGCTGGGTCCAAAGACAGCTCGCAAACACCGGGGAGCTGTTTTTT. It specifies CASSWVQRQLANTGELFF.

The chain uses TRBV18 and TRBJ2-7; 10 positions match TRBD2. The CDR3 length is 16 residues. The V gene end was trimmed by 6 bases and the J gene end by 1 base; junction bases not matched to a gene: 9. Per the germline V gene, CDR1 is KGHSH and CDR2 is LQKENI. The CDR3: CASSQSSGGASYEQYF. The CDR3 coding sequence is TGTGCCAGCTCCCAAAGCAGCGGGGGGGCTTCCTACGAGCAGTACTTC. The entire variable domain, with the rest obtained from reference TRBV18 and TRBJ2-7, is as follows: NAGVMQNPRHLVRRRGQEARLRCSPMKGHSHVYWYRQLPEEGLKFMVYLQKENIIDESGMPKERFSAEFPKEGPSILRIQQVVRGDSAAYFCASSQSSGGASYEQYFGPGTRLTVT.